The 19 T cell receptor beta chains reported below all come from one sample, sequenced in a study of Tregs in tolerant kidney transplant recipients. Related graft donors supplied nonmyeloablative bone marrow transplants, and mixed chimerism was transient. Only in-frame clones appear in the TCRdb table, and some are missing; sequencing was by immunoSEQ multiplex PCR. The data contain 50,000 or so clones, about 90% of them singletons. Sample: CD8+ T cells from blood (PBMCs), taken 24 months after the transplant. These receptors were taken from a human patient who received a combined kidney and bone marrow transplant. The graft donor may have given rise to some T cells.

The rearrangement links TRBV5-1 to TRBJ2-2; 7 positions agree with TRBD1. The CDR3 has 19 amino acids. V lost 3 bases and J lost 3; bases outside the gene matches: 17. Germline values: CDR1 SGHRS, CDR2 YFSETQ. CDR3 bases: TGCGCCAGCAGCTCTCCCGCCGACAGGGTCGGAACCTACACCGGGGAGCTGTTTTTT. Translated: CASSSPADRVGTYTGELFF.

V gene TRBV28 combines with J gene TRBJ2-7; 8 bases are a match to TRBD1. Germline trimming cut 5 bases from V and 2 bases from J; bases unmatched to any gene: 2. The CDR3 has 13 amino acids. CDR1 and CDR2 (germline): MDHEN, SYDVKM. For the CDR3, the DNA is TGTGCCAGCAGTGAGACAGGGGCCTACGAGCAGTACTTC. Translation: CASSETGAYEQYF.

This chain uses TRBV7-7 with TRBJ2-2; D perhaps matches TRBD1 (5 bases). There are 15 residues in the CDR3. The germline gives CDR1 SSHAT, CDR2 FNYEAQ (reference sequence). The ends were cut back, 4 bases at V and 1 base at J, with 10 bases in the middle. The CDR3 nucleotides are TGTGCCAGCAGCTCCCGCACAGGGAACACCGGGGAGCTGTTTTTT. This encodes CASSSRTGNTGELFF.

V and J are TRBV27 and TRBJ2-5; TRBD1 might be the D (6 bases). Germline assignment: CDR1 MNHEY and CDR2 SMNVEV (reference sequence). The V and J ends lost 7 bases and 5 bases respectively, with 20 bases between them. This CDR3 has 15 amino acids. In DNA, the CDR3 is TGTGCCAGCACCCAGGGGCTAGGAACTCAGGAGACCCAGTACTTC. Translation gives CASTQGLGTQETQYF.

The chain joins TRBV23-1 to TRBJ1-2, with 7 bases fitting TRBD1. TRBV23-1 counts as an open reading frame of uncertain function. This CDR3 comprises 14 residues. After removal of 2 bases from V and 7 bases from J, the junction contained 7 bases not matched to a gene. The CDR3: CASSQETGAAGYTF. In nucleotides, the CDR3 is TGCGCCAGCAGTCAAGAAACAGGGGCGGCTGGCTACACCTTC.

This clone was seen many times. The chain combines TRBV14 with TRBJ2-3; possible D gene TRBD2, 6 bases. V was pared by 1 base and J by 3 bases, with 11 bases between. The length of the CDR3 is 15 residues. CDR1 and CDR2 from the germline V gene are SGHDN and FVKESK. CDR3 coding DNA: TGTGCCAGCAGCCAAGTTGGAGGGTTAACAGATACGCAGTATTTT. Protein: CASSQVGGLTDTQYF.

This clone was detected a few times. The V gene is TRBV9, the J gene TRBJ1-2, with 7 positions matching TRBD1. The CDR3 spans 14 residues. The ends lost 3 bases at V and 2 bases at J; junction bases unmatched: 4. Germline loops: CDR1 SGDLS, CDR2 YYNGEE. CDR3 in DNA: TGTGCCAGCAGCGAGCCGGACAGGAACTATGGCTACACCTTC. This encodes CASSEPDRNYGYTF.

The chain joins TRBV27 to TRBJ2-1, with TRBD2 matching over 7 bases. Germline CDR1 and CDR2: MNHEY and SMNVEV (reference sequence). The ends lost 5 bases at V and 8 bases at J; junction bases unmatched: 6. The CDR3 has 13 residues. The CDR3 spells CASSRLARDEQFF. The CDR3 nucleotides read TGTGCCAGCAGTAGACTAGCAAGGGATGAGCAGTTCTTC.

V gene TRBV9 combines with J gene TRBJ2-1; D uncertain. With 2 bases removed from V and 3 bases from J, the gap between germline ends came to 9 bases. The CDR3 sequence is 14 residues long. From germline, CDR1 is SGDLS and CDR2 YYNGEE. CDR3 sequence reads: CASSVATDYNEQFF. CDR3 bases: TGTGCCAGCAGCGTTGCGACTGACTACAATGAGCAGTTCTTC. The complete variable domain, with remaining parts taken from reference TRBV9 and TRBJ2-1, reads DSGVTQTPKHLITATGQRVTLRCSPRSGDLSVYWYQQSLDQGLQFLIQYYNGEERAKGNILERFSAQQFPDLHSELNLSSLELGDSALYFCASSVATDYNEQFFGPGTRLTVL.

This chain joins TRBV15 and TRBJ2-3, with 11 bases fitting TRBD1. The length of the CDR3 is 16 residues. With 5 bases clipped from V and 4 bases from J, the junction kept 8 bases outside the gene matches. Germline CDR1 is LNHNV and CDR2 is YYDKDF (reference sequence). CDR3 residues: CATSSSGQGVSDTQYF. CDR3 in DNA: TGTGCCACCAGCTCCTCGGGACAGGGGGTATCAGATACGCAGTATTTT.

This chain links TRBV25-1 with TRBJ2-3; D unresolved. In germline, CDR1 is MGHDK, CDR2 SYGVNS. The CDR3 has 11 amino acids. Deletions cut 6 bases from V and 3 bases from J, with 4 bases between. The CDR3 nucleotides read TGTGCCAGCAGGGCAACAGATACGCAGTATTTT. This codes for CASRATDTQYF.

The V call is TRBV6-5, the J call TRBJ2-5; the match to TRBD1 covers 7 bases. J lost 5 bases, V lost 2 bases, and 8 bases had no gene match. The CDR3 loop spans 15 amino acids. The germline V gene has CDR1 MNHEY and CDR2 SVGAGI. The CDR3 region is CASSYLGQARETQYF. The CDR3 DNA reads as TGTGCCAGCAGTTACCTCGGACAGGCTCGGGAGACCCAGTACTTC.

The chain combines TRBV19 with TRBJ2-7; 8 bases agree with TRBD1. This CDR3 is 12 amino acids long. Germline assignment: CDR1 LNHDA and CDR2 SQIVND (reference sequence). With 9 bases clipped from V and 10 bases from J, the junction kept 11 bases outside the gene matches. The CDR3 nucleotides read TGTGCCAGCGAAGGACAGGGAATTGGTCAGTACTTC. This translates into CASEGQGIGQYF.

This CDR3 is CSVEGETGVYEQYF. As DNA, the CDR3 is TGCAGCGTTGAAGGAGAGACAGGGGTCTACGAGCAGTACTTC. This chain uses TRBV29-1 with TRBJ2-7, with 8 bases that match TRBD1. V gave up 1 base and J gave up 3 bases; unmatched junction bases: 5. Germline loops: CDR1 SQVTM, CDR2 ANQGSEA. This CDR3 region has 14 residues.

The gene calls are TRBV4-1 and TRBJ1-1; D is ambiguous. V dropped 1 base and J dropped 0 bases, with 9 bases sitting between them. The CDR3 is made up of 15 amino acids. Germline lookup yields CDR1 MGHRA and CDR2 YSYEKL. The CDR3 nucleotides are TGCGCCAGCAGCCAAGGAGGGTTTATGAACACTGAAGCTTTCTTT. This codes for CASSQGGFMNTEAFF.

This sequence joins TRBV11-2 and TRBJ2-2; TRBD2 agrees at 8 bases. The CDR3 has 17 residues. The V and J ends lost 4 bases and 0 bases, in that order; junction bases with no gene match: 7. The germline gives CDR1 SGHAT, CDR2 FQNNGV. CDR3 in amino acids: CASSSPKGLANTGELFF. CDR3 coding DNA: TGTGCCAGCAGCTCCCCCAAGGGACTAGCGAACACCGGGGAGCTGTTTTTT.

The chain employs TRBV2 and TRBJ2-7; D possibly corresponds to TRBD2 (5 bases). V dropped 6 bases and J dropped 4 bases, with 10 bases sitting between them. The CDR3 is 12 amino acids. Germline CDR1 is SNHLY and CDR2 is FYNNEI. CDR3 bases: TGTGCCAGCAGGCCTACTAGTTACGAGCAGTACTTC. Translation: CASRPTSYEQYF.

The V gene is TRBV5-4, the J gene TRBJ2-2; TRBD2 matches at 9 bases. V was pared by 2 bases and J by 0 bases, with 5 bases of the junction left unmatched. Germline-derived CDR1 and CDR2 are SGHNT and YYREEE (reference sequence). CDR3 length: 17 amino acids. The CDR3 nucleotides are TGTGCCAGCAGCTTAGGACTAGCGTACGCGAACACCGGGGAGCTGTTTTTT. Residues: CASSLGLAYANTGELFF.

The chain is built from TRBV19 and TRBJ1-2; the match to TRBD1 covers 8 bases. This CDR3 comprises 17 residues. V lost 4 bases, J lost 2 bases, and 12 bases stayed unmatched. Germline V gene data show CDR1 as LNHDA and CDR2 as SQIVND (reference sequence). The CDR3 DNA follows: TGTGCCAGTAGTACTCACAGGGGGACAGCCGTAAACTATGGCTACACCTTC. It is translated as CASSTHRGTAVNYGYTF. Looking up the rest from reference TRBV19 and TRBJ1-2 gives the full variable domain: DGGITQSPKYLFRKEGQNVTLSCEQNLNHDAMYWYRQDPGQGLRLIYYSQIVNDFQKGDIAEGYSVSREKKESFPLTVTSAQKNPTAFYLCASSTHRGTAVNYGYTFGSGTRLTVV.